The sequence of this TCR beta chain was determined in a study of technical replicates of blood from several donors. Trimming cost V 2 bases and J 5 bases; bases outside gene matches: 8. Germline V gene lookup returns CDR1 SQVTM and CDR2 ANQGSEA. The CDR3 sequence is 15 residues long. Here immunoSEQ multiplex PCR was the method, and the copy in TCRdb shows in-frame clones only, minus some. The table has under 85,000 clones, about 97% seen once; the top ten hold 0.2% to 0.3%. This receptor was identified in a human donor in good health. Sequenced input: T cells isolated from PBMCs. The V call is TRBV29-1, the J call TRBJ1-4; 7 bases map to TRBD1. This chain's CDR3 is CSVETTGTANEKLFF. The CDR3, as DNA: TGCAGCGTTGAAACTACCGGGACAGCAAATGAAAAACTGTTTTTT.